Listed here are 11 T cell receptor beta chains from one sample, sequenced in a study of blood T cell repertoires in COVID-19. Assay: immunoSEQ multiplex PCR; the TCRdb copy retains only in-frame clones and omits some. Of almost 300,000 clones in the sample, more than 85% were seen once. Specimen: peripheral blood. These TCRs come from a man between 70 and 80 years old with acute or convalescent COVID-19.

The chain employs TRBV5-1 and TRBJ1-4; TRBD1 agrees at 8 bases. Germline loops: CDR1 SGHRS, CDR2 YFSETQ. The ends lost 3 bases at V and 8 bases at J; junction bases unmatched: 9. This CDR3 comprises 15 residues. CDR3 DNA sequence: TGCGCCAGCAGCTCCCAGGGGGCCCTTGGGGAAAAACTGTTTTTT. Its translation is CASSSQGALGEKLFF. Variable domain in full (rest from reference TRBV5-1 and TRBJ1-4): KAGVTQTPRYLIKTRGQQVTLSCSPISGHRSVSWYQQTPGQGLQFLFEYFSETQRNKGNFPGRFSGRQFSNSRSEMNVSTLELGDSALYLCASSSQGALGEKLFFGSGTQLSVL.

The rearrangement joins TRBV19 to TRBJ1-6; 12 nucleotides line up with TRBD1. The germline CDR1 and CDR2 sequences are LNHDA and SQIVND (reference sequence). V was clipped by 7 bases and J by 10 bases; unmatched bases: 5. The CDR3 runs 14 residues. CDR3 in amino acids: CASKEGQGASPLHF. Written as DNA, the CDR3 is TGTGCCAGTAAAGAGGGACAGGGGGCATCACCCCTCCACTTT.

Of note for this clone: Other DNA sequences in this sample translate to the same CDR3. The CDR3 bases are TGCGCCAGCAGCCCCGGGACTAGCGGAGCTGGGGAGACCCAGTACTTC. Translated: CASSPGTSGAGETQYF. This chain links TRBV5-1 with TRBJ2-5; TRBD2 matches 11 bases. V lost 4 bases to trimming and J lost 5 bases; unmatched junction nucleotides: 10. This CDR3 has 16 residues. Germline V gene sequence: CDR1 SGHRS, CDR2 YFSETQ.

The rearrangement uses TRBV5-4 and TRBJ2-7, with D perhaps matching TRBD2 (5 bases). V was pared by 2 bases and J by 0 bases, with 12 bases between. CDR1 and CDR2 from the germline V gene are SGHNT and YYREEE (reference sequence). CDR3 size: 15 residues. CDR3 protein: CASSFGSPGSYEQYF. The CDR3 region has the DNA TGTGCCAGCAGCTTTGGGAGCCCGGGCTCCTACGAGCAGTACTTC.

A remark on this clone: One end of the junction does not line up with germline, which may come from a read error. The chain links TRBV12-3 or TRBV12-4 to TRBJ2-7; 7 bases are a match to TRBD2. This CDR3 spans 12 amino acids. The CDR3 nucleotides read TGTGCCAGCAGTCCCCGACTAGCTGGAATGTTCTTC. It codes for CASSPRLAGMFF.

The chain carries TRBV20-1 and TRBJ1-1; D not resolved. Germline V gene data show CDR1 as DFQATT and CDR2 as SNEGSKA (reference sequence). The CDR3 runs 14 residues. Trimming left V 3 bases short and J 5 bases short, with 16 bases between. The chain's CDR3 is CSASLLYPGTEAFF. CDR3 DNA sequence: TGCAGTGCTAGTCTTTTGTATCCCGGGACTGAAGCTTTCTTT.

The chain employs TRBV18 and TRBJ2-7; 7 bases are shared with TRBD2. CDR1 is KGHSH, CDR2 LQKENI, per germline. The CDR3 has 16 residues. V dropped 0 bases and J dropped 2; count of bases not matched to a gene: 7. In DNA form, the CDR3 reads TGTGCCAGCTCACCACCGGGACTAACCCTAACCTACGAGCAGTACTTC. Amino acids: CASSPPGLTLTYEQYF.

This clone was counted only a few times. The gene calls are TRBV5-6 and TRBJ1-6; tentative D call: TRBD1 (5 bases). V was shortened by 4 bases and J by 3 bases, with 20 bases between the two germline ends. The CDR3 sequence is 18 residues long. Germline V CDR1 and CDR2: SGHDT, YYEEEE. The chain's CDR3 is CASSQMGLPSDYNSPLHF. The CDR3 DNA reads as TGTGCCAGCAGCCAGATGGGACTCCCGTCAGACTATAATTCACCCCTCCACTTT.

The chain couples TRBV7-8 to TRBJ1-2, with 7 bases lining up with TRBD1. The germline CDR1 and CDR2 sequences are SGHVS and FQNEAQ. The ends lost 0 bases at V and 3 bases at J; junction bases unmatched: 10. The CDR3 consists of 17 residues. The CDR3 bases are TGTGCCAGCAGCTTAGCTAGTGTTGGACAGGTCCACTATGGCTACACCTTC. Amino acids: CASSLASVGQVHYGYTF.

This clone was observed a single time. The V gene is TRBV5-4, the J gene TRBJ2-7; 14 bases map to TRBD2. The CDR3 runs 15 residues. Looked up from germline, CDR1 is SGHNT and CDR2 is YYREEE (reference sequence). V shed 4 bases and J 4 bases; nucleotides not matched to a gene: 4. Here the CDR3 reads CASSGRTSGRYEQYF. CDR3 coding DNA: TGTGCCAGCAGCGGAAGGACTAGCGGGAGGTACGAGCAGTACTTC.

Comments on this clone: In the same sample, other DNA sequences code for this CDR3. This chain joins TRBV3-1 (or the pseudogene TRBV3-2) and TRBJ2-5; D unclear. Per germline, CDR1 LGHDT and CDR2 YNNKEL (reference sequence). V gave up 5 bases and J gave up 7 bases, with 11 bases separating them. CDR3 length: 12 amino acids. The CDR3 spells CASSELGGTQYF. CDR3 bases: TGTGCCAGCAGCGAGCTAGGTGGGACCCAGTACTTC.